This is a list of T cell receptor beta chains from one sample in a study of blood T cell repertoires in COVID-19. This table comes from immunoSEQ multiplex PCR, and its TCRdb copy is limited to in-frame clones, with some not included. The data show about 160,000 clones, 86% seen once. Sequencing used peripheral blood. The receptor source for this set is a man aged 50-60 years with active or convalescent COVID-19. CDR3s include the opening cysteine and the closing phenylalanine or tryptophan. A D gene is named only where the DNA matches it firmly. Clone size is not always given. Where it is, it says once, few, many or a class for expanded clones.

>-|-|TRBJ2-5|TRBV3-1/TRBV3-2
TGTGCCAGCAGCCAAGGTGGGGGGGAGACCCAGTACTTC
CASSQGGGETQYF
>-|-|TRBJ2-1|TRBV7-9
TGTGCCAGCAGCTTTTCTGCCTACAATGAGCAGTTCTTC
CASSFSAYNEQFF
>-|-|TRBJ2-7|TRBV19
TGTGCCAGTAGTACCACGGGATACTGGGGCTCCTACGAGCAGTACTTC
CASSTTGYWGSYEQYF
>-|-|TRBJ1-5|TRBV5-6
TGTGCCAGCAGCCGCCGCCGCGGGTCTCTTGGCCAGCATTTT
CASSRRRGSLGQHF
>TRBD2|-|TRBJ2-1|TRBV19
TGTGCCACACACGCCGGGACTAGCGGCTACAATGAGCAGTTCTTC
CATHAGTSGYNEQFF
>-|-|TRBJ1-2|TRBV9
TGTGCCAGCACCAAAGAGGACAAACAGTATGGCTACACCTTC
CASTKEDKQYGYTF
>-|-|TRBJ1-2|TRBV4-2
TGTGCCAGCAGCCAAGATTCCGGGGGAAACTATGGCTACACCTTC
CASSQDSGGNYGYTF
>TRBD1|-|TRBJ2-7|TRBV24-1
TGTGCCACCAGTGACCCGGGACAGGGCCACGAGCAGTACTTC
CATSDPGQGHEQYF
>TRBD2|-|TRBJ2-5|TRBV7-8
TGTGCCAGCAGGTTACTTGCGGGAGGTGCGGAGACCCAGTACTTC
CASRLLAGGAETQYF
>-|-|TRBJ2-7|TRBV6-2/TRBV6-3
TGTGCCAGCAGTCGGGGATACGAGCAGTACTTC
CASSRGYEQYF
>TRBD1|-|TRBJ1-2|TRBV3-1/TRBV3-2
TGTGCCAGCAGCCAAGCAGGGGGAATCGCGACTAACTATGGCTACACCTTC
CASSQAGGIATNYGYTF
>-|-|TRBJ2-1|TRBV29-1
TGCAGCGGAGTTAGCGCCCCGCCTGCGGGTGAGCAGTTCTTC
CSGVSAPPAGEQFF
>TRBD2|once|TRBJ2-1|TRBV24-1
TGTGCCACCAGTGATTTGCCTAGACTAGCGGGAGGGGACAATGAGCAGTTCTTC
CATSDLPRLAGGDNEQFF
>-|-|TRBJ2-3|TRBV19
TGTGCCAGTAGTATTCAGACTAGCACAGATACGCAGTATTTT
CASSIQTSTDTQYF
>-|-|TRBJ1-4|TRBV7-9
TGTGCCAGCAGCCGCAGGGATGAAAAACTGTTTTTT
CASSRRDEKLFF
>-|once|TRBJ1-1|TRBV12-3/TRBV12-4
TGTGCCAGCAGCTTGAGGCTGGGCACTGAAGCTTTCTTT
CASSLRLGTEAFF
>TRBD1|-|TRBJ2-3|TRBV5-1
TGCGCCAGCAGCTTGGAAGGGGGCGGCGCAGATACGCAGTATTTT
CASSLEGGGADTQYF
>-|-|TRBJ2-3|TRBV28
TGTGCCAGCAGTACGGGGTGGAGGGGGCCTCCAGATACGCAGTATTTT
CASSTGWRGPPDTQYF
>-|-|TRBJ1-2|TRBV2
TGTGCCAGCAGCTGGGACATTCATGGCTACACCTTC
CASSWDIHGYTF
>TRBD1|-|TRBJ1-5|TRBV2
TGTGCCAGCAGGGACAGGGGGTATCAGCCCCAGCATTTT
CASRDRGYQPQHF
>-|-|TRBJ1-2|TRBV6-1
TGTGCCAGCAGTGAAGCTGGGGGCGGGTATGGCTACACCTTC
CASSEAGGGYGYTF
>-|-|TRBJ2-3|TRBV28
TGTGCCAGCAGTTCCGGGACTGGACTCACAGATACGCAGTATTTT
CASSSGTGLTDTQYF
>TRBD1|medium-sized|TRBJ1-5|TRBV6-2/TRBV6-3
TGTGCCAGCAGTTACCGGAGGACAGGGGGGCAAGGGGGCAATCAGCCCCAGCATTTT
CASSYRRTGGQGGNQPQHF
>TRBD2|-|TRBJ2-1|TRBV9
TGTGCCAGCAGCGTGGGGCGGCGGACTAGCGGTAACAATGAGCAGTTCTTC
CASSVGRRTSGNNEQFF
>TRBD1|once|TRBJ1-4|TRBV11-3
TGTGCCAGCACCTTACTCACACAGTCCCGGGACAGGGGGCCAGGTGAAAAACTGTTTTTT
CASTLLTQSRDRGPGEKLFF
>-|once|TRBJ2-3|TRBV7-9
TGTGCCAGCAGCCCACAGGGCGATACGCAGTATTTT
CASSPQGDTQYF
>TRBD2|-|TRBJ2-7|TRBV7-6
TGTGCCAGCAGTTTTTCTAGCGGGGGTATGTACGAGCAGTACTTC
CASSFSSGGMYEQYF